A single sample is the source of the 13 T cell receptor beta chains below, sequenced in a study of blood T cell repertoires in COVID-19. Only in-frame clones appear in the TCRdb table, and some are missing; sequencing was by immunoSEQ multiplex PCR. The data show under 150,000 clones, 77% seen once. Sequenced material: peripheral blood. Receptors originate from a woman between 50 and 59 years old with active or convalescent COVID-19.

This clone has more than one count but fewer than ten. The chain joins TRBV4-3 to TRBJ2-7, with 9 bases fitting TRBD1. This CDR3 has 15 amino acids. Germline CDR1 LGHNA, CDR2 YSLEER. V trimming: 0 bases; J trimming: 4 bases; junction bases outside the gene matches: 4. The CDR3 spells CASSQDLGQGYEQYF. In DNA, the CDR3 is TGCGCCAGCAGCCAAGATCTAGGACAGGGGTACGAGCAGTACTTC.

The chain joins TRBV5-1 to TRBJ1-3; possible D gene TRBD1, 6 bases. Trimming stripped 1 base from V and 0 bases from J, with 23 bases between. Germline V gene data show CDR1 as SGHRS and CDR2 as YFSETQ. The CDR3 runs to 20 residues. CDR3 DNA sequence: TGCGCCAGCAGCTTGTTACCTACAGGGAACCTTAGGAGCTCTGGAAACACCATATATTTT. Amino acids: CASSLLPTGNLRSSGNTIYF.

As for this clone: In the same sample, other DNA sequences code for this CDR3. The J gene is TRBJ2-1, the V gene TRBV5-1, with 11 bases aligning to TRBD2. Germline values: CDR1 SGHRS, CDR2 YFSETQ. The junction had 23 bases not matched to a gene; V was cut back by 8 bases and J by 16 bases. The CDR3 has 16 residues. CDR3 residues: CASSTPGGLAGGGEFF. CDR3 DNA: TGCGCCAGTAGCACCCCTGGGGGGCTAGCGGGAGGTGGAGAATTCTTC.

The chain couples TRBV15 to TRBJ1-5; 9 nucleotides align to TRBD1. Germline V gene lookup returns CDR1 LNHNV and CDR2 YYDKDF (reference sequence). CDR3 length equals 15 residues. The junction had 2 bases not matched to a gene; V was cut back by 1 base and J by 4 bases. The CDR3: CATSRAGTGNQPQHF. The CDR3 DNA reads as TGTGCCACCAGCAGAGCTGGGACAGGGAATCAGCCCCAGCATTTT.

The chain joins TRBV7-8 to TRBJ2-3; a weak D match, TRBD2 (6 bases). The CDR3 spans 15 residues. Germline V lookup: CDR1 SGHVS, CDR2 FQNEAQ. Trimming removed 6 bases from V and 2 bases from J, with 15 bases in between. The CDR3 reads CASSPKRVLTDTQYF. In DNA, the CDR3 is TGTGCCAGCAGTCCGAAGCGGGTACTCACAGATACGCAGTATTTT.

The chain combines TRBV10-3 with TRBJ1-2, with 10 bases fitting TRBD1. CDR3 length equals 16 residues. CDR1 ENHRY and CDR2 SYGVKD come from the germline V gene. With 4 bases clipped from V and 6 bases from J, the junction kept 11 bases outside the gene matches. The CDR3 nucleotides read TGTGCCATCAGTGTAGCAGTAGGGACAGGGGAGGATGGCTACACCTTC. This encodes CAISVAVGTGEDGYTF.

The CDR3 bases are TGTGCCAGCAGCGGGGGACAGGGGCGAAATCAGCCCCAGCATTTT. It yields the protein CASSGGQGRNQPQHF. The gene calls are TRBV2 and TRBJ1-5; 10 bases map to TRBD1. J gave up 4 bases and V 6 bases, and 6 bases lay outside the gene matches. Germline V gene data show CDR1 as SNHLY and CDR2 as FYNNEI. This CDR3 spans 15 amino acids.

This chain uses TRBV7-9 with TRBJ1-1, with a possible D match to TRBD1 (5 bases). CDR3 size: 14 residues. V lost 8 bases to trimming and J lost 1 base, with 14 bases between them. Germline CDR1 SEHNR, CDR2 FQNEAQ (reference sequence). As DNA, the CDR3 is TGTGCCAGCGGCTCGACAGAGACGAACACTGAAGCTTTCTTT. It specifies CASGSTETNTEAFF.

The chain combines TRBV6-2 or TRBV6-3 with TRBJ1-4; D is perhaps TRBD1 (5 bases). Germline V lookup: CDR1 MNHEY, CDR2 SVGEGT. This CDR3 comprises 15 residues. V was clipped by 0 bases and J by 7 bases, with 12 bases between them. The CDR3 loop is CASSYSRQGSEKLFF. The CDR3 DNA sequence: TGTGCCAGCAGTTACTCGCGGCAGGGAAGTGAAAAACTGTTTTTT.

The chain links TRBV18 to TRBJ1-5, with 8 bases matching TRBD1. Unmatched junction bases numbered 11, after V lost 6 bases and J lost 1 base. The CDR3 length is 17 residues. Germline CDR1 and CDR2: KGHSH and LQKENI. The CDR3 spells CASSVVWTGRSNQPQHF. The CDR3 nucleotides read TGTGCCAGCTCTGTCGTATGGACAGGGAGGAGCAATCAGCCCCAGCATTTT.

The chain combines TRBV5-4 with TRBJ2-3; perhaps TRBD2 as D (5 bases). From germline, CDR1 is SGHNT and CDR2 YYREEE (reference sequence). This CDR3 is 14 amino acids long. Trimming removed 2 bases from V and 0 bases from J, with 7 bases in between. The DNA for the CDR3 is TGTGCCAGCAGCTTCCGGACTAGCACAGATACGCAGTATTTT. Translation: CASSFRTSTDTQYF.

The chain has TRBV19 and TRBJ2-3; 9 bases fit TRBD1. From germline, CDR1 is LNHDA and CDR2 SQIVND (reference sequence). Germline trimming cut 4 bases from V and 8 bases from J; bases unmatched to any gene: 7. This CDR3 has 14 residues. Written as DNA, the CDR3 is TGTGCCAGTAGTACGGACAGGGGCTATGGTACGCAGTATTTT. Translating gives CASSTDRGYGTQYF.

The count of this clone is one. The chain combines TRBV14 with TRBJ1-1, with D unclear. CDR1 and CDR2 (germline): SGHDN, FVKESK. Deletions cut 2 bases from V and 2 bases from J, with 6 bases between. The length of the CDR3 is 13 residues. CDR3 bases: TGTGCCAGCAGCCAATCCCAAAACACTGAAGCTTTCTTT. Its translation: CASSQSQNTEAFF.